The 5 T cell receptor beta chains below all came from one sample that was sequenced in a study of T-cell reconstitution after alpha-beta-depleted transplantation in children. Using unique molecular identifiers, the investigators prepared the TCRbeta library. TCRdb fed the PCR reads into MiXCR, producing one record per CDR3 protein. The repertoire holds around 680,000 distinct CDR3 sequences, with approximately 16% as singletons. This specimen was PBMCs from the stem cell graft donor, taken from the stem cell graft. The receptors were sampled from a human donor who donated a stem cell graft to a child with acute myeloid leukemia.

This clonotype was recorded many times. The chain recombines TRBV29-1 with TRBJ1-6, with D hard to call. This CDR3 region has 13 residues. The germline V and J ends were trimmed by 4 bases and 8 bases, with 12 bases remaining between them. CDR1 and CDR2 from the germline V gene are SQVTM and ANQGSEA. This CDR3 is CSVAVGGDSPLHF. The CDR3 DNA sequence: TGCAGCGTTGCCGTGGGCGGGGATTCACCCCTCCACTTT.

This rearrangement joins TRBV20-1 to TRBJ1-1; D is uncertain. The CDR3 extends over 12 amino acids. The V gene lost 2 bases and the J gene lost 1 base, with 5 bases spanning the gap. Germline CDR1 is DFQATT and CDR2 is SNEGSKA (reference sequence). CDR3 DNA sequence: TGCAGTGCTAGACAATGGAACACTGAAGCTTTCTTT. Residues: CSARQWNTEAFF.

This clonotype was picked up many times. V and J are TRBV7-2 and TRBJ2-7, with 10 bases fitting TRBD1. The CDR3 has 14 amino acids. Trimming cost V 2 bases and J 5 bases; bases outside gene matches: 3. Germline V gives CDR1 SGHTA, CDR2 FQGNSA. CDR3: CASSLTGTGDEQYF. CDR3 bases: TGTGCCAGCAGCTTAACCGGGACAGGGGACGAGCAGTACTTC.

This sequence joins TRBV28 and TRBJ1-5; D gene unclear. V gave up 3 bases and J gave up 0 bases, with 9 bases separating them. This CDR3 comprises 15 residues. Germline V gene sequence: CDR1 MDHEN, CDR2 SYDVKM. In DNA, the CDR3 is TGTGCCAGCAGTTTTACGGGATATAGCAATCAGCCCCAGCATTTT. Amino acid sequence: CASSFTGYSNQPQHF. The full variable domain, in which reference TRBV28 and TRBJ1-5 provide the parts outside the CDR3, is DVKVTQSSRYLVKRTGEKVFLECVQDMDHENMFWYRQDPGLGLRLIYFSYDVKMKEKGDIPEGYSVSREKKERFSLILESASTNQTSMYLCASSFTGYSNQPQHFGDGTRLSIL.

A single count supports this clonotype. The rearrangement uses TRBV6-5 and TRBJ2-3; 8 positions agree with TRBD2. Trimming cost V 0 bases and J 10 bases; bases outside gene matches: 9. The CDR3 runs to 15 residues. CDR1 is MNHEY, CDR2 SVGAGI, per germline. The CDR3 here is CASSYSSGGRLAQYF. The CDR3 coding sequence is TGTGCCAGCAGTTACTCTTCGGGGGGGCGACTGGCGCAGTATTTT.